The T cell receptor beta chain described here comes from a study of T cells after yellow fever vaccination. Study summary: The SMART-Seq v4 Ultra Low Input method served to prepare the low-cell-number fractions.

This clonotype was seen many times. V lost 0 bases, J lost 6 bases, and 15 bases lay in between. Looked up from germline, CDR1 is DFQATT and CDR2 is SNEGSKA (reference sequence). The CDR3 is 14 residues long. TCRdb reprocessed the 5' RACE reads via MiXCR and lists one record per CDR3 protein. The sample lists under 80,000 distinct CDR3 sequences; approximately 7.4% were seen once. This receptor was identified in a man under 40 who received the YFV17D yellow fever vaccine. The source material was CD8+ T cells sorted from PBMCs, sampled 15 days after the yellow fever booster vaccination. The chain recombines TRBV20-1 with TRBJ2-7, with D unresolved. CDR3 loop: CSARDLGMLGEQYF. The CDR3 DNA reads as TGCAGTGCTAGAGACCTAGGGATGCTGGGCGAGCAGTACTTC.